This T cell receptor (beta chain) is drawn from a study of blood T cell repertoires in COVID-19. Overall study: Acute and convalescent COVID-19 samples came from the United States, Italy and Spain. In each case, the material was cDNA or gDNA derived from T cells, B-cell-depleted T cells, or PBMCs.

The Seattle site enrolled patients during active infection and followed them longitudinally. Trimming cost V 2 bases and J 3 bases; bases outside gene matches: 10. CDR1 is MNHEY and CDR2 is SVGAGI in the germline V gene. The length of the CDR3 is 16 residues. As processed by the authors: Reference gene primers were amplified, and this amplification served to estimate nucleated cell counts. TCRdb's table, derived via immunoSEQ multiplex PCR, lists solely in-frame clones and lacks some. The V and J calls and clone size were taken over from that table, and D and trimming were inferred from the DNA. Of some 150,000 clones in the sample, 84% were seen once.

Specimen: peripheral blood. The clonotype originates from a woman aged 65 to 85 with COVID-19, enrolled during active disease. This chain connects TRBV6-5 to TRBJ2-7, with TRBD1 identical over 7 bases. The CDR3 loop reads CASSYVQGVPLYEQYF. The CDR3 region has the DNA TGTGCCAGCAGTTACGTCCAGGGGGTCCCCCTCTACGAGCAGTACTTC.